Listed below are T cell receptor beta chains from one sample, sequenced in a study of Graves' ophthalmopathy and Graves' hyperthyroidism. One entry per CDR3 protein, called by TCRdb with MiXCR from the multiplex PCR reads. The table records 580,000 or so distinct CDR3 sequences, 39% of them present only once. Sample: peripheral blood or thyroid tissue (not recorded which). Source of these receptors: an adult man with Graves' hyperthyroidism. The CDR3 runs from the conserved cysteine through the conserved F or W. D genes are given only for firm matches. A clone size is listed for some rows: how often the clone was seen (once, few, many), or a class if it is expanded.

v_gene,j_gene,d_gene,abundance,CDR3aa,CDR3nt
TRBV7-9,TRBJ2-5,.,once,CASSLSVVGQSQETQYF,TGTGCCAGCAGCTTATCAGTTGTTGGTCAGAGCCAAGAGACCCAGTACTTC
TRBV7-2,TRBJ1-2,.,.,CASSIVGYTF,TGTGCCAGCAGCATAGTGGGCTACACCTTC
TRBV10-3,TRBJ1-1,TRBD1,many,CAIRNTGQGRDTEAFF,TGTGCCATCAGGAATACGGGACAGGGACGGGACACTGAAGCTTTCTTT
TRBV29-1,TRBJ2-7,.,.,CSLSGNPEQYF,TGCAGCTTATCGGGGAACCCCGAGCAGTACTTC
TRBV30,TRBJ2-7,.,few,CAWSVGDNTYEQYF,TGTGCCTGGAGTGTTGGTGACAACACCTACGAGCAGTACTTC
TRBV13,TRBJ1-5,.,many,CASSLGQVQPQHF,TGTGCCAGCAGCTTAGGACAAGTTCAGCCCCAGCATTTT
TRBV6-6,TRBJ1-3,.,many,CASRPAGNSGNTIYF,TGTGCCAGCAGGCCCGCAGGAAACTCTGGAAACACCATATATTTT
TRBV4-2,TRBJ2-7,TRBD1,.,CASSIWTGGRGYEQYF,TGTGCCAGCAGCATCTGGACAGGGGGGCGAGGCTACGAGCAGTACTTC
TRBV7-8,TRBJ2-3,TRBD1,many,CASSYPGTGDPLSTDTQYF,TGTGCCAGCAGCTACCCCGGGACAGGGGATCCCCTATCTACAGATACGCAGTATTTT
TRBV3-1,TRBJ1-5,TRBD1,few,CASSQDGDRYQPQHF,TGTGCCAGCAGCCAAGATGGGGACAGGTATCAGCCCCAGCATTTT
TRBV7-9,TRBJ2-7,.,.,CASSLGLGARYEQYF,TGTGCCAGCAGCTTAGGTCTGGGGGCGAGGTACGAGCAGTACTTC
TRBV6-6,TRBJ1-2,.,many,CASSYEGKNYGYTF,TGTGCCAGCAGTTACGAGGGGAAAAACTATGGCTACACCTTC
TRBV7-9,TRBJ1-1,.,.,CASSLEERNTEAFF,TGTGCCAGCAGCTTAGAGGAGAGAAACACTGAAGCTTTCTTT
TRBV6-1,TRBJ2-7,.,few,CASSDSRGAGEQYF,TGTGCCAGCAGTGATTCCCGGGGGGCGGGTGAGCAGTACTTC
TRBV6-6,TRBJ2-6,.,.,CASSYTGVGTEAF,TGTGCCAGCAGTTACACGGGGGTGGGCACTGAAGCTTTC
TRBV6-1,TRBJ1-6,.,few,CASWPGASFGSYNSPLHF,TGTGCCAGCTGGCCAGGGGCCTCGTTCGGCTCCTATAATTCACCCCTCCACTTT
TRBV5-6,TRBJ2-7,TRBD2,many,CASSLLLAGAYEQYF,TGTGCCAGCAGTTTGCTACTAGCGGGAGCCTACGAGCAGTACTTC
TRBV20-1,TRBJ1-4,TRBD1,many,CSARTDRVDNEKLFF,TGCAGTGCTAGAACAGACAGGGTGGATAATGAAAAACTGTTTTTT
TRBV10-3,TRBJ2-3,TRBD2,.,CAISDQGLAGSADTQYF,TGTGCCATCAGTGACCAGGGACTAGCGGGTAGCGCAGATACGCAGTATTTT
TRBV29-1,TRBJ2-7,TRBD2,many,CSVGGGLSASYEQYF,TGCAGCGTTGGGGGGGGACTGAGCGCCTCCTACGAGCAGTACTTC
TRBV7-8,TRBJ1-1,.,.,CASSLPGRPDSEAFF,TGTGCCAGCAGCTTGCCAGGGAGGCCGGATTCTGAAGCTTTCTTT
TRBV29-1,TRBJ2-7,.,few,CSVRHPSSYEQYF,TGCAGCGTTAGACACCCGAGCTCCTACGAGCAGTACTTC
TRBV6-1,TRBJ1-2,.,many,CASSEKKGSGYTF,TGTGCCAGCAGTGAAAAGAAGGGGTCTGGCTACACCTTC
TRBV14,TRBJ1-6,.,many,CASRFGSSYNSPLHF,TGTGCCAGCAGGTTCGGGAGCTCCTATAATTCACCCCTCCACTTT
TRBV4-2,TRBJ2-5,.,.,CAGSQDAQLQETQYF,TGTGCCGGCAGCCAAGATGCCCAGCTTCAAGAGACCCAGTACTTC
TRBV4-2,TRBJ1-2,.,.,CASSQVAGGYTF,TGTGCCAGCAGCCAAGTAGCGGGAGGCTACACCTTC
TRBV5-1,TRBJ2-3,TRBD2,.,CASSLVLAGADTQYF,TGCGCCAGCAGCTTGGTCCTAGCGGGAGCAGATACGCAGTATTTT
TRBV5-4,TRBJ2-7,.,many,CASSFEDRSSYEQYF,TGTGCCAGCAGCTTCGAGGACAGAAGCTCCTACGAGCAGTACTTC
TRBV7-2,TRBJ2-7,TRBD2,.,CASSSSVSGRAKSREQYF,TGTGCCAGCAGCTCCTCAGTTAGCGGGAGGGCCAAATCCCGGGAGCAGTACTTC
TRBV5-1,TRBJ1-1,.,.,CASSQDSMNTEAFF,TGCGCCAGCAGCCAGGACAGCATGAACACTGAAGCTTTCTTT
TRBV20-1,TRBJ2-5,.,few,CSANTGRVGTQYF,TGCAGTGCTAATACAGGGAGGGTCGGGACCCAGTACTTC
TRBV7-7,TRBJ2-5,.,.,CASSPQGSVETQYF,TGTGCCAGCAGCCCCCAGGGATCGGTTGAGACCCAGTACTTC
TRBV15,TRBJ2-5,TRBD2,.,CATSRVAGLVNEQYF,TGTGCCACCAGCAGAGTCGCCGGACTAGTCAATGAGCAGTACTTC
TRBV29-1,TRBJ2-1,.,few,CSVEVGSWSPYNEQFF,TGCAGCGTTGAAGTAGGGTCCTGGAGTCCCTACAATGAGCAGTTCTTC
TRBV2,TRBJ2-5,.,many,CANGIAMQETQYF,TGTGCCAATGGGATAGCAATGCAAGAGACCCAGTACTTC
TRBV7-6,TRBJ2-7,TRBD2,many,CASSFAKREGTYEQYF,TGTGCCAGCAGCTTCGCTAAGCGGGAGGGGACCTACGAGCAGTACTTC
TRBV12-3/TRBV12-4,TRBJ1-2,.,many,CASSFNVQYGYTF,TGTGCCAGCAGTTTCAACGTACAGTATGGCTACACCTTC
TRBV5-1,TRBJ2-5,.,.,CASTNPTGAGEAQYF,TGCGCCAGCACCAACCCGACAGGGGCGGGAGAGGCCCAGTACTTC
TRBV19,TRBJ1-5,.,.,CASTRYGGQQPQHF,TGTGCCAGTACCCGATACGGGGGGCAGCAGCCCCAGCATTTT
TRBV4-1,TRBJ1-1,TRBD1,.,CASSQLGGAEGEAFF,TGCGCCAGCAGCCAGCTAGGGGGCGCCGAGGGCGAAGCTTTCTTT
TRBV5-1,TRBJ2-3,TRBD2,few,CASSLVAGVSDTQYF,TGCGCCAGCAGCTTGGTAGCGGGAGTCTCAGATACGCAGTATTTT
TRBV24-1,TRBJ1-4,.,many,CATSGPENEKLFF,TGTGCCACCAGTGGCCCAGAAAATGAAAAACTGTTTTTT
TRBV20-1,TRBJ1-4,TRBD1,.,CSAWDRVGEKLFF,TGCAGTGCCTGGGACAGGGTTGGAGAAAAACTGTTTTTT
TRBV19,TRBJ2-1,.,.,CASSMGGEQFF,TGTGCCAGTAGTATGGGGGGTGAGCAGTTCTTC
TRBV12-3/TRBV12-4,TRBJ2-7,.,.,CASSRTTYGQYF,TGTGCCAGCAGTCGTACCACCTACGGGCAGTACTTC
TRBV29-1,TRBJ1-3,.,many,CSVEDVVNSGNTIYF,TGCAGCGTTGAAGACGTGGTCAACTCTGGAAACACCATATATTTT
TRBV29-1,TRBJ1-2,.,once,CSRPGQPGGYTF,TGCAGCAGGCCAGGACAGCCGGGTGGCTACACCTTC
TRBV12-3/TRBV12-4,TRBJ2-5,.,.,CASSYRRQDQETQYF,TGTGCCAGCAGTTACAGGCGGCAGGATCAAGAGACCCAGTACTTC
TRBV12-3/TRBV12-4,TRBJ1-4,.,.,CASSFGRDNAELFF,TGTGCCAGCAGTTTTGGGCGCGATAATGCTGAACTGTTTTTT
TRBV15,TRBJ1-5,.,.,CATSQPTNRPQHF,TGTGCCACCAGCCAGCCCACCAACAGGCCCCAGCATTTT
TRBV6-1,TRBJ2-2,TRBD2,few,CASILAANTGELFF,TGTGCCAGCATACTAGCGGCGAACACCGGGGAGCTGTTTTTT
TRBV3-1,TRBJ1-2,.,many,CASSQGPGRSYGYTF,TGTGCCAGCAGCCAAGGTCCTGGGCGGAGCTATGGCTACACCTTC
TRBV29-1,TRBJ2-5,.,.,CSVEDAGTGQHAQYF,TGCAGCGTTGAAGACGCCGGGACCGGGCAACACGCCCAGTACTTC
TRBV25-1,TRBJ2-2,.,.,CASRSGTSVTGELFF,TGTGCCAGCAGGTCCGGGACCAGCGTCACCGGGGAGCTGTTTTTT
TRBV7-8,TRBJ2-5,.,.,CASSLAVQLETQYF,TGTGCCAGCAGCTTAGCGGTCCAACTAGAGACCCAGTACTTC
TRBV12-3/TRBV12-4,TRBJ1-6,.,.,CASSTRGFYNSPLHF,TGTGCCAGCAGTACGAGGGGTTTCTACAATTCACCCCTCCACTTT
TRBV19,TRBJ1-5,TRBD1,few,CASSIDRGSGPQHF,TGTGCCAGTAGTATAGACAGGGGGTCAGGGCCCCAGCATTTT
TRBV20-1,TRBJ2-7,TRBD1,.,CSASDRDRGDYEQYF,TGCAGTGCTAGCGACCGGGACAGGGGGGACTACGAGCAGTACTTC
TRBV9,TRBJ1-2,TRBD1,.,CASSVAGGYYGYTF,TGTGCCAGCAGCGTAGCAGGGGGATACTATGGCTACACCTTC